The 24 T cell receptor beta chains below come from one sample, sequenced in a study of technical replicates of blood from several donors (dated by TCRdb to about 2017). The library was prepared using the immunoSEQ multiplex PCR assay. TCRdb took over this immuneACCESS table, retaining in-frame rearrangements with V and J assigned. Such tables are incomplete; in checked studies, under half of the missing clones stem from an unresolved V gene, and the remainder is unexplained. Across this sample there are about 98,000 clones, with around 95% seen only once. The ten largest account for 0.23% of the sample. Material: T cells isolated from PBMCs. These receptors were collected from a human donor in good health.

V gene TRBV7-9 combines with J gene TRBJ1-4, with 8 bases lining up with TRBD1. The CDR3 contains 14 residues. The V gene's germline CDR1 is SEHNR and CDR2 FQNEAQ (reference sequence). V shed 5 bases and J 10 bases; nucleotides not matched to a gene: 9. The CDR3 DNA reads as TGTGCCAGCAGCCCACAGGGGGGGTTCCGAAAACTGTTTTTT. This encodes CASSPQGGFRKLFF.

There are a few counts of this clone. V is TRBV29-1 and J is TRBJ1-1, with a possible D match to TRBD1 (6 bases). V lost 6 bases and J 0 bases, leaving 11 bases between the germline ends. Germline CDR1 SQVTM, CDR2 ANQGSEA. There are 13 residues in the CDR3. DNA for the CDR3: TGCAGCGTCTCAACAGGGCTGAACACTGAAGCTTTCTTT. Translated: CSVSTGLNTEAFF.

The chain employs TRBV28 and TRBJ1-1; D is possibly TRBD1 (6 bases). CDR3 length: 14 amino acids. Germline CDR1 reads MDHEN; CDR2 reads SYDVKM. Trimming cost V 1 base and J 7 bases, with 13 bases left between them. This CDR3 reads CASSLFRGRSEAFF. The CDR3, as DNA: TGTGCCAGCAGTTTATTCAGGGGCCGGAGTGAAGCTTTCTTT.

V gene TRBV11-2 combines with J gene TRBJ2-3; 14 bases are shared with TRBD2. CDR3 length: 17 amino acids. The V gene end was trimmed by 2 bases and the J gene end by 4 bases; junction bases not matched to a gene: 5. Germline values: CDR1 SGHAT, CDR2 FQNNGV. CDR3 sequence: CASSLIGTSGSADTQYF. The CDR3 region has the DNA TGTGCCAGCAGCTTAATCGGGACTAGCGGGAGTGCAGATACGCAGTATTTT.

The chain links TRBV5-1 to TRBJ1-2, with 7 nucleotides matching TRBD1. Germline CDR1 SGHRS, CDR2 YFSETQ. This CDR3 is 14 amino acids long. The J segment lost 3 bases and the V segment lost 4 bases, leaving 6 bases of the junction unmatched. In DNA, the CDR3 is TGCGCCAGCAGCCCGCGACAGGGTGACTATGGCTACACCTTC. This translates into CASSPRQGDYGYTF.

The V and J genes are TRBV28 and TRBJ2-5; TRBD2 agrees at 7 bases. This CDR3 is built from 14 residues. V was clipped by 5 bases and J by 1 base; unmatched bases: 4. Germline lookup yields CDR1 MDHEN and CDR2 SYDVKM. CDR3 DNA: TGTGCCAGCAGTGGGCTAGCGGTCCAAGAGACCCAGTACTTC. Translated, it gives CASSGLAVQETQYF.

The gene calls are TRBV27 and TRBJ1-2, with 9 bases that match TRBD1. The CDR3 spans 16 residues. The germline V gene has CDR1 MNHEY and CDR2 SMNVEV (reference sequence). The junction had 19 bases not matched to a gene; V was cut back by 10 bases and J by 7 bases. The CDR3 here is CATGPGQGVVLAGYTF. CDR3 DNA: TGTGCCACCGGACCGGGACAGGGTGTAGTCTTGGCTGGCTACACCTTC.

The chain links TRBV28 to TRBJ2-7; the D is unclear. CDR3 length: 12 residues. Germline-derived CDR1 and CDR2 are MDHEN and SYDVKM. Trimming shortened V by 3 bases and J by 2 bases, and 5 bases separated the two germline ends. The CDR3: CASSLAAYEQYF. The CDR3 coding sequence is TGTGCCAGCAGTTTGGCCGCCTACGAGCAGTACTTC.

The chain joins TRBV28 to TRBJ2-7; TRBD2 matches at 9 bases. The V segment lost 4 bases and the J segment 7 bases; nucleotides outside the gene matches: 8. The CDR3 consists of 14 residues. The V gene's germline CDR1 is MDHEN and CDR2 SYDVKM. The DNA of the CDR3 is TGTGCCAGCAGTTCCAGACTAGCGGCGTTAGAGCAGTACTTC. As protein: CASSSRLAALEQYF.

The genes are TRBV7-8 and TRBJ2-1; unclear D gene. The germline V and J ends were trimmed by 4 bases and 6 bases, with 7 bases remaining between them. The CDR3 is 12 residues long. Germline CDR1 SGHVS, CDR2 FQNEAQ. DNA of the CDR3: TGTGCCAGCAGCTCCGAGGCCAATGAGCAGTTCTTC. Translation: CASSSEANEQFF.

V usage is TRBV5-1 and J usage is TRBJ2-7; 7 positions match TRBD2. V shed 4 bases, J shed 2 bases, and the junction held 9 bases outside the gene matches. Germline V gene sequence: CDR1 SGHRS, CDR2 YFSETQ. The CDR3 extends over 15 amino acids. The CDR3 DNA reads TGCGCCAGCAGCCGGTCCAGCGGGGACCCCTACGAGCAGTACTTC. It codes for CASSRSSGDPYEQYF.

V is TRBV28 and J is TRBJ1-2; 7 bases fit TRBD1. The CDR3 consists of 15 residues. Germline CDR1 is MDHEN and CDR2 is SYDVKM. V trimming: 7 bases; J trimming: 7 bases; junction bases outside the gene matches: 15. CDR3 sequence reads: CASTSGGQTSPGYTF. In nucleotides, the CDR3 is TGTGCCAGCACATCCGGGGGACAGACTTCCCCTGGCTACACCTTC.

V is TRBV11-3 and J is TRBJ2-1; 7 bases are a match to TRBD1. The length of the CDR3 is 13 residues. Germline V gives CDR1 SGHNT, CDR2 YENEEA. V shed 5 bases, J shed 6 bases, and the junction held 4 bases outside the gene matches. The CDR3 region is CASSPRGLNEQFF. Here the CDR3 DNA reads TGTGCCAGCAGCCCGAGGGGGCTCAATGAGCAGTTCTTC.

This sequence joins TRBV5-4 and TRBJ1-1; 7 positions agree with TRBD1. CDR3 length: 17 residues. The V gene's germline CDR1 is SGHNT and CDR2 YYREEE (reference sequence). The V and J ends lost 4 bases and 0 bases, in that order; junction bases with no gene match: 12. CDR3 amino acids: CASSPGQGGFMNTEAFF. The CDR3 region has the DNA TGTGCCAGCAGCCCCGGGCAGGGGGGCTTCATGAACACTGAAGCTTTCTTT.

The chain uses TRBV11-2 and TRBJ1-1, with TRBD1 identical over 7 bases. Germline loops: CDR1 SGHAT, CDR2 FQNNGV. V shed 4 bases and J 2 bases; nucleotides not matched to a gene: 4. The CDR3 extends over 14 amino acids. The CDR3 nucleotides are TGTGCCAGCAGCTCCCGACAGGGCAACACTGAAGCTTTCTTT. It is translated as CASSSRQGNTEAFF.

In its sample, this clone was seen once. The chain couples TRBV14 to TRBJ2-1; the match to TRBD2 covers 9 bases. Germline CDR1 SGHDN, CDR2 FVKESK. CDR3 length: 18 residues. The ends lost 3 bases at V and 10 bases at J; junction bases unmatched: 19. CDR3 in DNA: TGTGCCAGCAGCCATTCCGGATCCGTAGCGGGAGTGCTAAGGGAGCAGTTCTTC. Protein: CASSHSGSVAGVLREQFF.

This chain joins TRBV5-4 and TRBJ2-5; D not resolved. Trimming removed 0 bases at V and 1 base at J, with 4 bases between. CDR3 length: 13 residues. CDR1 is SGHNT, CDR2 YYREEE, per germline (reference sequence). The CDR3 loop reads CASSLERQETQYF. CDR3 coding DNA: TGTGCCAGCAGCTTGGAGCGCCAAGAGACCCAGTACTTC.

The chain couples TRBV11-3 to TRBJ2-7, with TRBD1 as a possible D gene (6 bases). The CDR3 sequence is 13 residues long. Germline loops: CDR1 SGHNT, CDR2 YENEEA. The V and J ends lost 5 bases and 3 bases respectively, with 11 bases between them. Here the CDR3 reads CASSLRTVYEQYF. The CDR3, as DNA: TGTGCCAGCAGCCTCCGGACAGTCTACGAGCAGTACTTC.

The V and J genes are TRBV2 and TRBJ2-5, with 8 bases identical to TRBD2. Unmatched junction bases numbered 10, after V lost 11 bases and J lost 5 bases. CDR3 length: 13 residues. Germline V lookup: CDR1 SNHLY, CDR2 FYNNEI. CDR3 sequence reads: CAPGGAWAETQYF. The CDR3 nucleotides are TGTGCCCCCGGGGGGGCATGGGCGGAGACCCAGTACTTC.

DNA of the CDR3: TGCGCCAGCAGCTCCTTTAGCGGGGGATCCAATGAGCAGTTCTTC. It specifies CASSSFSGGSNEQFF. V and J are TRBV4-1 and TRBJ2-1, with 9 bases aligning to TRBD2. Germline loops: CDR1 MGHRA, CDR2 YSYEKL. The CDR3 runs 15 residues. V was pared by 5 bases and J by 6 bases, with 8 bases of the junction left unmatched.

The V gene is TRBV9, the J gene TRBJ1-2; 9 bases match TRBD1. There are 17 residues in the CDR3. CDR1 SGDLS and CDR2 YYNGEE come from the germline V gene. Trimming at V came to 0 bases and at J to 7 bases, leaving 13 bases not matched to a gene. Here the CDR3 reads CASSVATVGYRGPGYTF. The CDR3 DNA reads TGTGCCAGCAGCGTAGCTACAGTCGGGTACAGGGGGCCTGGCTACACCTTC.

The chain combines TRBV7-2 with TRBJ2-1; 10 bases fit TRBD2. This CDR3 has 19 residues. Germline loops: CDR1 SGHTA, CDR2 FQGNSA. J was trimmed by 0 bases and V by 2 bases; bases with no gene match: 10. The CDR3 sequence is CASSLISAGGLSSYNEQFF. The CDR3 DNA sequence: TGTGCCAGCAGCTTAATCTCAGCGGGAGGGTTAAGCTCCTACAATGAGCAGTTCTTC.

The chain links TRBV28 to TRBJ2-1; TRBD1 agrees at 9 bases. This CDR3 has 13 residues. Germline V CDR1 and CDR2: MDHEN, SYDVKM. V gave up 8 bases and J gave up 5 bases; unmatched junction bases: 4. CDR3 in DNA: TGTGCCAGCGAACGGACAGGGGACAATGAGCAGTTCTTC. Protein product: CASERTGDNEQFF.

V usage is TRBV5-5 and J usage is TRBJ1-1; D is perhaps TRBD1 (5 bases). The CDR3 covers 15 residues. V shed 0 bases and J shed 1 base, with 10 bases lying between them. In germline, CDR1 is SGHKS, CDR2 YYEKEE (reference sequence). The CDR3 coding sequence is TGTGCCAGCAGCTTGGGGCAGGGCAGGAACACTGAAGCTTTCTTT. It encodes CASSLGQGRNTEAFF. Combining the CDR3 with reference TRBV5-5 and TRBJ1-1 gives the whole variable domain DAGVTQSPTHLIKTRGQQVTLRCSPISGHKSVSWYQQVLGQGPQFIFQYYEKEERGRGNFPDRFSARQFPNYSSELNVNALLLGDSALYLCASSLGQGRNTEAFFGQGTRLTVV.